A selection of T cell receptor beta chains follows, all from one sample in a study of beta chain features in type 1 diabetes. Some clones are missing from TCRdb's copy, which holds only in-frame ones; the method was immunoSEQ multiplex PCR. Among 240,000 or so clones listed, around a quarter were seen once. Sequenced input: central memory CD4+ T cells from blood. These receptors were obtained from a man under 40 in good health. CDR3s leave out the opening cysteine and the closing phenylalanine or tryptophan.

len: 15; j_gene: TRBJ2-1; v_gene: TRBV7-2; CDR3aa: ASSPRLRTSAFNEQF
len: 14; j_gene: TRBJ2-2; v_gene: TRBV25-1; CDR3aa: ASSFKRQGGGGELF
len: 13; j_gene: TRBJ1-1; v_gene: TRBV6-6; CDR3aa: ASSLLTGGNTEAF
len: 12; j_gene: TRBJ2-7; v_gene: TRBV7-8; CDR3aa: ASSPSVAVLGQY
len: 12; j_gene: TRBJ1-2; v_gene: TRBV7-6; CDR3aa: ASSPGQGGYGYT
len: 12; j_gene: TRBJ1-1; v_gene: TRBV6-1; CDR3aa: ASSAGGYFGEAF
len: 15; j_gene: TRBJ2-7; v_gene: TRBV25-1; CDR3aa: ASSEDLTSGQHYEQY
len: 16; j_gene: TRBJ2-7; v_gene: TRBV5-6; CDR3aa: ASSYRRTGTGHSYEQY
len: 13; j_gene: TRBJ2-3; v_gene: TRBV30; CDR3aa: AWKLPGIPTDTQY
len: 12; j_gene: TRBJ2-7; v_gene: TRBV9; CDR3aa: ASSVDSTSYEQY
len: 14; j_gene: TRBJ2-7; v_gene: TRBV29-1; CDR3aa: SGDGALAGGSYEQY
len: 11; j_gene: TRBJ1-1; v_gene: TRBV16; CDR3aa: ASSGTANTEAF
len: 14; j_gene: TRBJ2-2; v_gene: TRBV27; CDR3aa: ASSWILAGDTGELF
len: 10; j_gene: TRBJ2-5; v_gene: TRBV28; CDR3aa: ASSSPPGTQY
len: 12; j_gene: TRBJ2-1; v_gene: TRBV7-9; CDR3aa: ASSLLKVRGEQF
len: 13; j_gene: TRBJ1-6; v_gene: TRBV15; CDR3aa: ATSRVAGLGSPLH